The 16 T cell receptor beta chains below all came from one sample that was sequenced in a study of CD8 T cells in ankylosing spondylitis. One entry per CDR3 protein, called by TCRdb with MiXCR from the 5' RACE reads. The data show 340,000 or so distinct CDR3 sequences, approximately 15% seen once. What was sequenced was blood, either unsorted or a sorted T cell fraction (not recorded which). These receptors came from a male donor with ankylosing spondylitis or in good health (not recorded which).

The rearrangement joins TRBV27 to TRBJ2-7; 7 nucleotides align to TRBD1. Germline CDR1 is MNHEY and CDR2 is SMNVEV (reference sequence). The V and J ends lost 5 bases and 2 bases, in that order; junction bases with no gene match: 12. This CDR3 region has 16 residues. In DNA, the CDR3 is TGTGCCAGCAGTCCCCCGGGACAGCATGTAACCTACGAGCAGTACTTC. Translation gives CASSPPGQHVTYEQYF.

V usage is TRBV5-1 and J usage is TRBJ2-7; 11 nucleotides line up with TRBD1. CDR1 is SGHRS and CDR2 is YFSETQ in the germline V gene. The CDR3 spans 16 residues. The V and J ends lost 0 bases and 6 bases, in that order; junction bases with no gene match: 8. The CDR3 here is CASSLASGQGASEQYF. The CDR3 DNA is TGCGCCAGCAGCTTGGCCTCAGGACAGGGGGCAAGCGAGCAGTACTTC.

The J gene is TRBJ2-5, the V gene TRBV5-8; weak D call: TRBD2 (6 bases). CDR3 size: 15 residues. Germline values: CDR1 SGHTS, CDR2 YDEGEE. V lost 4 bases and J lost 5, with 18 bases in between. CDR3 coding DNA: TGTGCCAGCAGCGAGCCACGGAGGGGTGTGGAGACCCAGTACTTC. This translates into CASSEPRRGVETQYF.

Only a few counts were recorded for this clonotype. The V gene is TRBV16, the J gene TRBJ2-5; tentatively, D is TRBD1 or TRBD2 (5 bases each). V dropped 0 bases and J dropped 5 bases, with 13 bases sitting between them. The CDR3 consists of 15 residues. CDR1 is KGHSY, CDR2 FQNENV, per germline. The CDR3 loop reads CASSQSGGIGETQYF. CDR3 bases: TGTGCCAGCAGCCAATCTGGGGGAATCGGGGAGACCCAGTACTTC.

The rearrangement joins TRBV18 to TRBJ2-7, with TRBD1 matching 11 bases. CDR3 size: 16 residues. Trimming removed 6 bases from V and 3 bases from J; junction bases left unmatched: 10. Germline V gene sequence: CDR1 KGHSH, CDR2 LQKENI. CDR3 nucleotide sequence: TGTGCCAGCTCCCGTCAAATGGGACAGGGGGTCTACGAGCAGTACTTC. As protein: CASSRQMGQGVYEQYF.

V usage is TRBV19 and J usage is TRBJ2-7; 7 nucleotides match TRBD1. Germline V CDR1 and CDR2: LNHDA, SQIVND (reference sequence). V was pared by 1 base and J by 0 bases, with 3 bases of the junction left unmatched. The CDR3 spans 15 residues. The CDR3 here is CASSIVTGPSYEQYF. The CDR3 nucleotides read TGTGCCAGTAGTATAGTGACAGGGCCCTCCTACGAGCAGTACTTC.

This rearrangement joins TRBV29-1 to TRBJ2-5, with D perhaps given as TRBD1 or TRBD2 (5 bases each). In germline, CDR1 is SQVTM, CDR2 ANQGSEA. The CDR3 is 13 residues long. Trimming removed 3 bases from V and 7 bases from J, with 15 bases in between. The CDR3 sequence: CSVEGVGTATQYF. The CDR3 DNA follows: TGCAGCGTTGAGGGGGTCGGCACAGCGACCCAGTACTTC.

The table lists this clonotype with a few counts. The gene calls are TRBV4-2 and TRBJ2-1, with 9 bases fitting TRBD1. V shed 0 bases and J 2 bases; nucleotides not matched to a gene: 2. Germline V lookup: CDR1 LGHNA, CDR2 YNFKEQ. This CDR3 has 16 residues. CDR3 coding DNA: TGTGCCAGCAGCCAAGATGGACAGGGGACCTACAATGAGCAGTTCTTC. It is translated as CASSQDGQGTYNEQFF.

This clonotype was observed a few times. This chain joins TRBV10-3 and TRBJ1-2; tentatively, D is TRBD1 (5 bases). V lost 0 bases, J lost 5 bases, and 16 bases lay in between. This CDR3 comprises 16 residues. The germline V gene encodes CDR1 ENHRY and CDR2 SYGVKD. CDR3 DNA: TGTGCCATCAGTGAGTCCGGGGGTACGGCTCAATATGGCTACACCTTC. This encodes CAISESGGTAQYGYTF.

In this sample, this clonotype turned up a few times. The chain recombines TRBV20-1 with TRBJ1-2; D unresolved. The CDR3 spans 11 residues. Germline V gene data show CDR1 as DFQATT and CDR2 as SNEGSKA (reference sequence). The V end lost 5 bases, the J end lost 6 bases, and 10 bases lay between the germline ends. CDR3 bases: TGCAGTGCTCCTAGGGATGATGGCTACACCTTC. Its translation is CSAPRDDGYTF.

The V gene is TRBV14, the J gene TRBJ1-2; no clear D. CDR3 length: 14 residues. Germline V gives CDR1 SGHDN, CDR2 FVKESK. Trimming removed 1 base from V and 3 bases from J, with 9 bases in between. This CDR3 reads CASSQAGGYYGYTF. CDR3 sequence (DNA): TGTGCCAGCAGCCAAGCGGGAGGGTACTATGGCTACACCTTC.

This clonotype was found a few times. The gene calls are TRBV12-3 or TRBV12-4 and TRBJ1-5; 7 bases are a match to TRBD1. With V trimmed by 6 bases and J by 3 bases, 5 bases remained unmatched. The CDR3 runs to 14 residues. The DNA for the CDR3 is TGTGCCAGCAGATACGGGACAGACAATCAGCCCCAGCATTTT. Protein sequence: CASRYGTDNQPQHF.

This clonotype has only a few counts. The chain has TRBV5-1 and TRBJ2-2; 8 bases line up with TRBD1. This CDR3 has 14 residues. Germline CDR1 reads SGHRS; CDR2 reads YFSETQ. J was trimmed by 2 bases and V by 7 bases; bases with no gene match: 4. CDR3 sequence reads: CASQGALNTGELFF. Here the CDR3 DNA reads TGCGCCAGCCAGGGGGCACTCAACACCGGGGAGCTGTTTTTT.

The J gene is TRBJ1-1, the V gene TRBV7-9; possible D gene TRBD1, 5 bases. Trimming pared 5 bases from V and 6 bases from J, leaving 10 bases between. CDR1 SEHNR and CDR2 FQNEAQ come from the germline V gene (reference sequence). The CDR3 extends over 12 amino acids. The CDR3 DNA reads as TGTGCCAGCAGCCCGCCGGGACCTGAAGCTTTCTTT. This encodes CASSPPGPEAFF. The variable domain in full, completed from reference TRBV7-9 and TRBJ1-1, reads DTGVSQNPRHKITKRGQNVTFRCDPISEHNRLYWYRQTLGQGPEFLTYFQNEAQLEKSRLLSDRFSAERPKGSFSTLEIQRTEQGDSAMYLCASSPPGPEAFFGQGTRLTVV.

This clonotype turned up a few times. The chain has TRBV9 and TRBJ2-3; 8 bases line up with TRBD2. The V and J ends lost 1 base and 0 bases, in that order; junction bases with no gene match: 13. CDR3 length: 19 amino acids. CDR1 and CDR2 (germline): SGDLS, YYNGEE. The CDR3 loop is CASSVKDGGRGASTDTQYF. The CDR3 coding sequence is TGTGCCAGCAGCGTAAAGGATGGAGGGCGGGGGGCTAGCACAGATACGCAGTATTTT.

The V and J genes are TRBV10-3 and TRBJ2-5, with D possibly being TRBD2 (6 bases). The CDR3 loop spans 17 amino acids. V was clipped by 4 bases and J by 4 bases, with 22 bases between them. CDR1 and CDR2 from the germline V gene are ENHRY and SYGVKD. The CDR3 DNA reads TGTGCCATCAGTGGTGGAGCGGCATCTGCGGGGACAGAGACCCAGTACTTC. Amino acid sequence: CAISGGAASAGTETQYF.